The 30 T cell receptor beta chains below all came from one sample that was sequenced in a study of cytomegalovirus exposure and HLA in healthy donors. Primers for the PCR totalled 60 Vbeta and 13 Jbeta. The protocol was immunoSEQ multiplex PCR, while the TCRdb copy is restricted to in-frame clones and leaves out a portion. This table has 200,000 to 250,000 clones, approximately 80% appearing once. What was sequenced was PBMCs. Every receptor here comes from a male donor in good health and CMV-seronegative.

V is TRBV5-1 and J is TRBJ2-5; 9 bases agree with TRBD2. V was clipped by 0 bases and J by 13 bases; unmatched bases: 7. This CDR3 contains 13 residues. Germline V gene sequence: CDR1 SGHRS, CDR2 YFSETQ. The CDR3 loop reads CASSLGGGRASYF. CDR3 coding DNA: TGCGCCAGCAGCTTGGGCGGCGGGAGGGCATCGTACTTC.

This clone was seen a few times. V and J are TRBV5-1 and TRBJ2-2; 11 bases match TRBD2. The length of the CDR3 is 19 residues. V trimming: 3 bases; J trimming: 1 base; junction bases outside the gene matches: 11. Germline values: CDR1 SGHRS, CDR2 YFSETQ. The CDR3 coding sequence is TGCGCCAGCAGCTCCCCGCTAGCGGGAGGAGCACTGAACACCGGGGAGCTGTTTTTT. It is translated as CASSSPLAGGALNTGELFF.

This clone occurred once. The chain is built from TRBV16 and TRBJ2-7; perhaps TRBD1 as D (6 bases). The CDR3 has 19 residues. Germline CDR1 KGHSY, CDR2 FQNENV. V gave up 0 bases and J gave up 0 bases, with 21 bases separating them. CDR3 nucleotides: TGTGCCAGCAGCCAATCGCTTAAGTATTCGGACAGCCACTCCTACGAGCAGTACTTC. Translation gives CASSQSLKYSDSHSYEQYF.

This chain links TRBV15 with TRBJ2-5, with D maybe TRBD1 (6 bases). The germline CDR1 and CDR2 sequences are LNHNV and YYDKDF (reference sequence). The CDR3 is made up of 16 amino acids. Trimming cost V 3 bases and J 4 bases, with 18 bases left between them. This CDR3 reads CATSSEEDRGGETQYF. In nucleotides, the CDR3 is TGTGCCACCAGCAGCGAGGAGGACAGAGGTGGAGAGACCCAGTACTTC.

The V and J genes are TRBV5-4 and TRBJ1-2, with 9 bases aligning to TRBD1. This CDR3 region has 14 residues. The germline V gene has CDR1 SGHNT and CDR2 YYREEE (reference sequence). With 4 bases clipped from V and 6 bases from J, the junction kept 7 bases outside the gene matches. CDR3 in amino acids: CASSHLQGANGYTF. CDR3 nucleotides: TGTGCCAGCAGCCATCTACAGGGGGCGAATGGCTACACCTTC.

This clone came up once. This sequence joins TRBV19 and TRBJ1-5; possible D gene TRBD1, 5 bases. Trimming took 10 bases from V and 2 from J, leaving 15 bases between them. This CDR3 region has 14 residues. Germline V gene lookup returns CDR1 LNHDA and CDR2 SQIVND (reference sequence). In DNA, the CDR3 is TGTGCCACGGAGGGGACCAGGGGCAATCAGCCCCAGCATTTT. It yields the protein CATEGTRGNQPQHF.

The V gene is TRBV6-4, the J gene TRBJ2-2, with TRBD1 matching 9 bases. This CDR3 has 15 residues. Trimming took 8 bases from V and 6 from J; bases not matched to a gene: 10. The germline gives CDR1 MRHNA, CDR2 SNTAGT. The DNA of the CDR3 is TGTGCCAGCCGCGTCGGACAGGGGATTCCCGGGGAGCTGTTTTTT. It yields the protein CASRVGQGIPGELFF.

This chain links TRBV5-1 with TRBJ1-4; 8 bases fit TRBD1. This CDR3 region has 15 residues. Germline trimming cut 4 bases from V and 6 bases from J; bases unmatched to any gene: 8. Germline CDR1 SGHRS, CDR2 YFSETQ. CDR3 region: CASSLRTGLDEKLFF. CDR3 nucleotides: TGCGCCAGCAGCCTGCGGACAGGGCTTGATGAAAAACTGTTTTTT.

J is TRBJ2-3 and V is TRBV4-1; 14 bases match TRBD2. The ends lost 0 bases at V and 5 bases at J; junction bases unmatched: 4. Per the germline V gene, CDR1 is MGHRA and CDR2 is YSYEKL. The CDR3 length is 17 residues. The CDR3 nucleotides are TGCGCCAGCAGCCAAGAAGTCGGACTAGCGGGAGGAGATACGCAGTATTTT. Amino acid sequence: CASSQEVGLAGGDTQYF.

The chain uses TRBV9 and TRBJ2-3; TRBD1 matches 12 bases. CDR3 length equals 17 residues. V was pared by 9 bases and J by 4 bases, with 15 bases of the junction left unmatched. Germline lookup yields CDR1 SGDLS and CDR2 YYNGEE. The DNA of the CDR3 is TGTGCCAACCTCCGGGACAGGGGGCGCATTTTGGCAGATACGCAGTATTTT. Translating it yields CANLRDRGRILADTQYF. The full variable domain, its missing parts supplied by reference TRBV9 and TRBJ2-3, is DSGVTQTPKHLITATGQRVTLRCSPRSGDLSVYWYQQSLDQGLQFLIQYYNGEERAKGNILERFSAQQFPDLHSELNLSSLELGDSALYFCANLRDRGRILADTQYFGPGTRLTVL.

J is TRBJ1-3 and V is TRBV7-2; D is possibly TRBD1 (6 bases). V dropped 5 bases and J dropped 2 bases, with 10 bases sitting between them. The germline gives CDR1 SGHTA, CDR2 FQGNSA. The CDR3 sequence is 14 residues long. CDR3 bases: TGTGCCAGCAGCCCACAGGGAGCTGGAAACACCATATATTTT. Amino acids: CASSPQGAGNTIYF.

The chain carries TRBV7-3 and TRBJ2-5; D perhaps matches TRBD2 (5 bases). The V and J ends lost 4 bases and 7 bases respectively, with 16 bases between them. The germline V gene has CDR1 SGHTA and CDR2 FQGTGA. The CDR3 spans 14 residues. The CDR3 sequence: CASSSTRAGGTQYF. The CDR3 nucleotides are TGTGCCAGCAGCTCTACCCGGGCGGGCGGGACCCAGTACTTC.

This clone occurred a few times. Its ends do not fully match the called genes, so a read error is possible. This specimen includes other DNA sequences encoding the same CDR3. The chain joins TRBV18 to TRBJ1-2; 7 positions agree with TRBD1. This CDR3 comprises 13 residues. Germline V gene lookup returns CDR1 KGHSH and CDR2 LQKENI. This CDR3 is CASSPQGGDGYTF. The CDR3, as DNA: TGTGCTAGCTCACCCCAGGGGGGAGATGGCTACACCTTC.

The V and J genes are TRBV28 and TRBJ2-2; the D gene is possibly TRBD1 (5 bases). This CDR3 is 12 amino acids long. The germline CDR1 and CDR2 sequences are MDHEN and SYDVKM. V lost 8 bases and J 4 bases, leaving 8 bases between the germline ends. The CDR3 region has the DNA TGTGCCAGCCTCACAGGCACCGGGGAGCTGTTTTTT. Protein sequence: CASLTGTGELFF.

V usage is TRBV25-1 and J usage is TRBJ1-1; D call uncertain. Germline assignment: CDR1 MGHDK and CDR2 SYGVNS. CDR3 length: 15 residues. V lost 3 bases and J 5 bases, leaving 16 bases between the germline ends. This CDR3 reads CASSEPHRGITEAFF. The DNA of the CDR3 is TGTGCCAGCAGTGAGCCCCACCGAGGAATAACTGAAGCTTTCTTT.

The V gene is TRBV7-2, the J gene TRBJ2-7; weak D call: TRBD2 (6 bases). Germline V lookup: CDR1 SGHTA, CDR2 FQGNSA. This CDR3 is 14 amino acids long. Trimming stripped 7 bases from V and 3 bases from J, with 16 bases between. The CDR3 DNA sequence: TGTGCCAGCACCCTAATCATTAGCGGCTACGAGCAGTACTTC. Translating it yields CASTLIISGYEQYF.

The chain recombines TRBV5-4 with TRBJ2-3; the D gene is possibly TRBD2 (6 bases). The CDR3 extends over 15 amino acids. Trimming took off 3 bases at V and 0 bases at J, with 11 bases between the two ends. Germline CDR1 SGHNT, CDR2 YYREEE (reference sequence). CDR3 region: CASSWAGYSTDTQYF. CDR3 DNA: TGTGCCAGCAGCTGGGCGGGATACAGCACAGATACGCAGTATTTT.

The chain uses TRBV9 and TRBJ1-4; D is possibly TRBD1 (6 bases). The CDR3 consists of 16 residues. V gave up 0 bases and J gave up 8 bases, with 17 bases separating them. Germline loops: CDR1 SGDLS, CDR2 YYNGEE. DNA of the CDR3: TGTGCCAGCAGCGTAGACCGAGGGGGTGTAGGAGAAAAACTGTTTTTT. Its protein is CASSVDRGGVGEKLFF. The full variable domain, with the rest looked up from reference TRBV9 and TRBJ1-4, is DSGVTQTPKHLITATGQRVTLRCSPRSGDLSVYWYQQSLDQGLQFLIQYYNGEERAKGNILERFSAQQFPDLHSELNLSSLELGDSALYFCASSVDRGGVGEKLFFGSGTQLSVL.

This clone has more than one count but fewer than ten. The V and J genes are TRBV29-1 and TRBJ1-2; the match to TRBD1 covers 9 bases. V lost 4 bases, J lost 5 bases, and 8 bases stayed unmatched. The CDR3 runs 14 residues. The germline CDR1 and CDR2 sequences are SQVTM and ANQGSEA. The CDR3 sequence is CSVGSSTGGYGYTF. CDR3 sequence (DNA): TGCAGCGTTGGGAGCTCGACAGGGGGATATGGCTACACCTTC.

In DNA, the CDR3 is TGTGCCAGCAGTTACGTCCAACAGGGGGCTGACACTGAAGCTTTCTTT. This translates into CASSYVQQGADTEAFF. The chain links TRBV6-5 to TRBJ1-1; 9 bases agree with TRBD1. Germline values: CDR1 MNHEY, CDR2 SVGAGI. This CDR3 has 16 residues. V shed 2 bases, J shed 3 bases, and the junction held 7 bases outside the gene matches.

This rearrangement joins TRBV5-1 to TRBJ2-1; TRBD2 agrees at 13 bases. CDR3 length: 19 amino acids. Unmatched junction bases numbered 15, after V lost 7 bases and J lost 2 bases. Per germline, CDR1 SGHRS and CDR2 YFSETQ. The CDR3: CASSIRTSGSGAPYNEQFF. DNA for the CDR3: TGCGCCAGCTCAATAAGGACTAGCGGGAGCGGGGCCCCCTACAATGAGCAGTTCTTC. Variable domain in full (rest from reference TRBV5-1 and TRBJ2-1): KAGVTQTPRYLIKTRGQQVTLSCSPISGHRSVSWYQQTPGQGLQFLFEYFSETQRNKGNFPGRFSGRQFSNSRSEMNVSTLELGDSALYLCASSIRTSGSGAPYNEQFFGPGTRLTVL.

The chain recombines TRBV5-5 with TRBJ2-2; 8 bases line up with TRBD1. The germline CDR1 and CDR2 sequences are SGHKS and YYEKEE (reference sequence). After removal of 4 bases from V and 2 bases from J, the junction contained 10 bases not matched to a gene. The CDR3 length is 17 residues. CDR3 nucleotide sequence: TGTGCCAGCAGCCTTATATCCGGGACAGGCAACACCGGGGAGCTGTTTTTT. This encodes CASSLISGTGNTGELFF.

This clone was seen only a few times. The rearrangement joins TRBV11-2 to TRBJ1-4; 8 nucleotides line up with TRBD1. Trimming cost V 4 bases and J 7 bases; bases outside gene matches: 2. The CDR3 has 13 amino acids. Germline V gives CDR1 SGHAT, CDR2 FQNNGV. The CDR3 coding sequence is TGTGCCAGCAGCTCGACAGGGGTTGAAAAACTGTTTTTT. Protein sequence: CASSSTGVEKLFF. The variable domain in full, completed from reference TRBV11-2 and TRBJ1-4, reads EAGVAQSPRYKIIEKRQSVAFWCNPISGHATLYWYQQILGQGPKLLIQFQNNGVVDDSQLPKDRFSAERLKGVDSTLKIQPAKLEDSAVYLCASSSTGVEKLFFGSGTQLSVL.

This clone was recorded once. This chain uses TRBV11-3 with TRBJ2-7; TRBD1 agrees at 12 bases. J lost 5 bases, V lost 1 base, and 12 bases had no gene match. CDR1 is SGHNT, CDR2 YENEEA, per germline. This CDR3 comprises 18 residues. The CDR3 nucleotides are TGTGCCAGCAGCTTAGTGGGACAGGGGGCGCGCGCATGGGACGAGCAGTACTTC. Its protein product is CASSLVGQGARAWDEQYF.

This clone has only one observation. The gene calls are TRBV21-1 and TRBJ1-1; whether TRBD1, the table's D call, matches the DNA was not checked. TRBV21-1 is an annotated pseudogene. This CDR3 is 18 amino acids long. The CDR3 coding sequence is TGTGCCAGCAGCACTTGGCCCGGGACAGAAGATCCCTGCACTGAAGCTTTCTTT. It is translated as CASSTWPGTEDPCTEAFF.

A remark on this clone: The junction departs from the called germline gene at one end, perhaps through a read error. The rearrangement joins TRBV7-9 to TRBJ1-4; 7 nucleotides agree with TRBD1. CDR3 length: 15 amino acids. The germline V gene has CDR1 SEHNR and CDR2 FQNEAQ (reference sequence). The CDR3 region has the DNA TGTTCCAGCAGCCCGACAGGGAGGTCTAATGAAAAACTGTTTTTT. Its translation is CSSSPTGRSNEKLFF.

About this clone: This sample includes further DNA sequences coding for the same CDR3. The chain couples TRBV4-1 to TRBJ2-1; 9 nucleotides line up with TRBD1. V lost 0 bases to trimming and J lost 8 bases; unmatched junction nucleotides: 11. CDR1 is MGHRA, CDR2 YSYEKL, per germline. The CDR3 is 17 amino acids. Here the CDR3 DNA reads TGCGCCAGCAGCCAAGAAACTGGACAGGGGCCGGGCGATGAGCAGTTCTTC. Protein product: CASSQETGQGPGDEQFF.

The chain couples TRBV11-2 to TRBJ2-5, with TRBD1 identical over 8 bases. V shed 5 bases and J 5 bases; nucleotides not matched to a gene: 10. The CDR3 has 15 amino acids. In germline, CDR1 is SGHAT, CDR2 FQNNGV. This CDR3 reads CASSTIRDRLETQYF. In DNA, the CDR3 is TGTGCCAGCAGCACGATCCGGGACAGGTTGGAGACCCAGTACTTC.

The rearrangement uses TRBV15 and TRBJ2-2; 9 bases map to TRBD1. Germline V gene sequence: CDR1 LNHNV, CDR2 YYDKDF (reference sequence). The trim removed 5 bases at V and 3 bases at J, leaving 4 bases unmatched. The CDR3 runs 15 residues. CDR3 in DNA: TGTGCCACCAGCGGGGACAGGGCGGACACCGGGGAGCTGTTTTTT. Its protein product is CATSGDRADTGELFF.

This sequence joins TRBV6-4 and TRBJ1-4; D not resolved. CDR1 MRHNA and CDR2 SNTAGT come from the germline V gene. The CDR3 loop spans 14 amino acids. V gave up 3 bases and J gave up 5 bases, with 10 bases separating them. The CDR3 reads CASSELHANEKLFF. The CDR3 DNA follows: TGTGCCAGCAGTGAACTACACGCAAATGAAAAACTGTTTTTT.